This TCR beta chain was sequenced in a study of blood T cell repertoires in COVID-19. Produced via immunoSEQ multiplex PCR; TCRdb's table is partial and in-frame only. The table includes hundreds of thousands of clones, about nine tenths detected once. The sequence was obtained from a woman between 25 and 40 years old with active or convalescent COVID-19. Sequences were obtained from peripheral blood.

The CDR3 DNA follows: TGTGCCAGCAGCTTACTAGCTTCGTCCGGTGAGCAGTTCTTC. This translates into CASSLLASSGEQFF. V and J are TRBV11-1 and TRBJ2-1, with D tentatively TRBD2 (5 bases). Trimming shortened V by 2 bases and J by 9 bases, and 14 bases separated the two germline ends. The CDR3 has 14 residues. The germline gives CDR1 SGHAT, CDR2 FQDESV (reference sequence).